These 15 T cell receptor beta chains were sequenced from one sample in a study of blood T cell repertoires in COVID-19. The assay was immunoSEQ multiplex PCR, and TCRdb's table has in-frame clones only and misses some. The top ten clones hold 2.5% to 3% of a sample with 280,000 or so clones, about 85% of them seen once. The sample was PBMCs or T cells enriched from blood (not recorded which). The receptors originated from a woman in her forties or fifties who had recovered from COVID-19.

The V gene is TRBV3-1 (or the pseudogene TRBV3-2), the J gene TRBJ2-5; TRBD2 agrees at 9 bases. V gave up 4 bases and J gave up 5 bases; unmatched junction bases: 5. This CDR3 has 14 residues. Germline CDR1 LGHDT, CDR2 YNNKEL (reference sequence). CDR3: CASSRRAGGETQYF. As DNA, the CDR3 is TGTGCCAGCAGCCGCAGGGCGGGGGGGGAGACCCAGTACTTC.

This clone turned up a few times. The chain uses TRBV25-1 and TRBJ2-7; 9 bases map to TRBD1. Germline V gene data show CDR1 as MGHDK and CDR2 as SYGVNS. Unmatched junction bases numbered 6, after V lost 6 bases and J lost 0 bases. CDR3 size: 15 residues. The DNA of the CDR3 is TGTGCCAGCAGAGAGGACAGGGGAAACTCCTACGAGCAGTACTTC. It codes for CASREDRGNSYEQYF.

This chain uses TRBV6-5 with TRBJ1-1; D uncertain. Deletions cut 5 bases from V and 0 bases from J, with 7 bases between. Germline CDR1 reads MNHEY; CDR2 reads SVGAGI. This CDR3 is built from 13 residues. In DNA form, the CDR3 reads TGTGCCAGCAGTCAGGCATTGAACACTGAAGCTTTCTTT. Translating it yields CASSQALNTEAFF.

This sequence joins TRBV6-5 and TRBJ2-2, with 7 positions matching TRBD1. CDR1 and CDR2 from the germline V gene are MNHEY and SVGAGI. V gave up 8 bases and J gave up 0 bases; unmatched junction bases: 6. The CDR3 extends over 15 amino acids. CDR3 sequence reads: CASRQGDANTGELFF. The CDR3 DNA reads TGTGCCAGCCGACAGGGAGACGCGAACACCGGGGAGCTGTTTTTT.

The chain links TRBV5-1 to TRBJ2-1, with a tentative D call TRBD2 (5 bases). The V end was cut by 0 bases, the J end by 5 bases, with 6 bases between. Per germline, CDR1 SGHRS and CDR2 YFSETQ. The length of the CDR3 is 13 residues. Here the CDR3 DNA reads TGCGCCAGCAGCTTGGGACTACACAATGAGCAGTTCTTC. Translation: CASSLGLHNEQFF.

The chain combines TRBV7-9 with TRBJ1-2; D call uncertain. Germline loops: CDR1 SEHNR, CDR2 FQNEAQ (reference sequence). V lost 8 bases and J 3 bases, leaving 13 bases between the germline ends. The CDR3 consists of 13 residues. As DNA, the CDR3 is TGTGCCAGCTCATCATGGGCAGACTATGGCTACACCTTC. Encoded protein: CASSSWADYGYTF.

The chain joins TRBV4-2 to TRBJ2-3, with 7 bases identical to TRBD2. V shed 6 bases and J 1 base; nucleotides not matched to a gene: 7. CDR1 is LGHNA and CDR2 is YNFKEQ in the germline V gene. This CDR3 has 15 amino acids. CDR3 nucleotide sequence: TGTGCCAGCAGTCCGAACCGGGGGGGCACAGATACGCAGTATTTT. Protein: CASSPNRGGTDTQYF.

The chain uses TRBV7-9 and TRBJ1-4, with D tentatively TRBD1 (6 bases). The germline gives CDR1 SEHNR, CDR2 FQNEAQ (reference sequence). The CDR3 runs 15 residues. V was clipped by 5 bases and J by 7 bases, with 17 bases between them. The CDR3 sequence is CASSLNGQYGEKLFF. Written as DNA, the CDR3 is TGTGCCAGCAGCCTAAACGGACAGTACGGTGAAAAACTGTTTTTT.

The rearrangement joins TRBV18 to TRBJ1-2, with D hard to call. Germline V gene lookup returns CDR1 KGHSH and CDR2 LQKENI. V lost 2 bases to trimming and J lost 1 base, with 29 bases between them. The CDR3 totals 21 residues. CDR3 nucleotides: TGTGCCAGCTCACCAAGATCCGGCGGGAGCTTCTCGAGGGAGCTTAACTATGGCTACACCTTC. This sequence encodes CASSPRSGGSFSRELNYGYTF.

This rearrangement joins TRBV5-6 to TRBJ1-1; 10 bases are shared with TRBD1. CDR3 length: 16 residues. The V and J ends lost 4 bases and 2 bases, in that order; junction bases with no gene match: 8. Germline values: CDR1 SGHDT, CDR2 YYEEEE. CDR3 nucleotides: TGTGCCAGCAGCCCGGGACAGGGGTTCCGAAACACTGAAGCTTTCTTT. It codes for CASSPGQGFRNTEAFF.

The chain has TRBV7-8 and TRBJ1-5; TRBD1 might be the D (5 bases). The CDR3 loop spans 15 amino acids. V lost 2 bases and J 1 base, leaving 9 bases between the germline ends. Germline-derived CDR1 and CDR2 are SGHVS and FQNEAQ. CDR3 sequence (DNA): TGTGCCAGCAGCTTAATCGGGGGAAGCAATCAGCCCCAGCATTTT. It specifies CASSLIGGSNQPQHF.

Only a few counts were recorded for this clone. J is TRBJ1-2 and V is TRBV6-5; no firm D call. The CDR3 covers 15 residues. CDR1 is MNHEY and CDR2 is SVGAGI in the germline V gene. The V end was cut by 0 bases, the J end by 0 bases, with 8 bases between. The chain's CDR3 is CASSYSKFANYGYTF. Written as DNA, the CDR3 is TGTGCCAGCAGTTACTCCAAATTTGCTAACTATGGCTACACCTTC.

This chain links TRBV2 with TRBJ2-2; D unclear. The CDR3 is made up of 12 amino acids. V was cut by 6 bases and J by 3 bases, with 5 bases left in between. Germline V CDR1 and CDR2: SNHLY, FYNNEI. The CDR3 here is CASRSDTGELFF. As DNA, the CDR3 is TGTGCCAGCAGGTCTGACACCGGGGAGCTGTTTTTT. Looking up the rest from reference TRBV2 and TRBJ2-2 gives the full variable domain: EPEVTQTPSHQVTQMGQEVILRCVPISNHLYFYWYRQILGQKVEFLVSFYNNEISEKSEIFDDQFSVERPDGSNFTLKIRSTKLEDSAMYFCASRSDTGELFFGEGSRLTVL.

The sample holds one count of this clone. V usage is TRBV24-1 and J usage is TRBJ1-4; D is unresolved. V lost 1 base, J lost 5 bases, and 19 bases lay in between. This CDR3 contains 18 residues. Germline V lookup: CDR1 KGHDR, CDR2 SFDVKD. DNA of the CDR3: TGTGCCACCAGTGATTTACCGGGAGAGAAGGGATTGAATGAAAAACTGTTTTTT. Protein: CATSDLPGEKGLNEKLFF.

The V call is TRBV3-1 (or the pseudogene TRBV3-2), the J call TRBJ1-4; 11 nucleotides line up with TRBD1. Per germline, CDR1 LGHDT and CDR2 YNNKEL (reference sequence). This CDR3 spans 19 amino acids. V was pared by 6 bases and J by 0 bases, with 12 bases of the junction left unmatched. This CDR3 is CASRDRGRLLLATNEKLFF. For the CDR3, the DNA is TGTGCCAGCAGGGACAGGGGGCGCCTTCTACTTGCAACTAATGAAAAACTGTTTTTT.